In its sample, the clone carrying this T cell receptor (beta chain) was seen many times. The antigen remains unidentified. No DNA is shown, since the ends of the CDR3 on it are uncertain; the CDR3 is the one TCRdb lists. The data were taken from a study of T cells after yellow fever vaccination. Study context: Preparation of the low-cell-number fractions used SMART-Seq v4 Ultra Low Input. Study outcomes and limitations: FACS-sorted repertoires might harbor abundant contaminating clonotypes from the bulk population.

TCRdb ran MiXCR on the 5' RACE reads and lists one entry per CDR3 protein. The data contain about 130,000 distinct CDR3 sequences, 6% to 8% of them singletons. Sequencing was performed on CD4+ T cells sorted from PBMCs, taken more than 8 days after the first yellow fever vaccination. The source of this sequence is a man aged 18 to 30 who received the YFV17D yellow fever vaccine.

CDR3 sequence: CASSSSTRARGDNEQFF. The J gene is TRBJ2-1, the V gene TRBV27; TRBD1 was called by the table and not checked on the DNA. Germline CDR1 and CDR2: MNHEY and SMNVEV (reference sequence). The CDR3 region is 17 residues in length, termini included.